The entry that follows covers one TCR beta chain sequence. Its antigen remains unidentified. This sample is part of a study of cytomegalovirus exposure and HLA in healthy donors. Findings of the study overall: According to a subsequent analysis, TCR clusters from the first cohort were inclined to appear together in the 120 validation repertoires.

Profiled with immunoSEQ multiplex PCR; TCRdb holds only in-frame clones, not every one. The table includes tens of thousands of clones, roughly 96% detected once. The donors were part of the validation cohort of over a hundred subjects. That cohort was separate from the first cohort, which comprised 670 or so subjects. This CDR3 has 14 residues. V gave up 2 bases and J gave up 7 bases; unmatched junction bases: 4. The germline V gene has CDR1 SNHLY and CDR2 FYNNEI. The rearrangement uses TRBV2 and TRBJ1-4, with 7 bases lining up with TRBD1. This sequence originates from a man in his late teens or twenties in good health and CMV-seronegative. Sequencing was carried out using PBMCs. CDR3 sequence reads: CASSEWQGGEKLFF. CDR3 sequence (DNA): TGTGCCAGCAGTGAATGGCAGGGGGGTGAAAAACTGTTTTTT.